These 23 T cell receptor beta chains were sequenced from one sample in a study of blood T cells in healthy people across ages. Through a sample-barcoded 5' primer and a J-beta primer mix, a second PCR was run for about 7 to 12 cycles. TCRdb re-called the 5' RACE reads with MiXCR, one entry per CDR3 protein. This table has 850,000 or so distinct CDR3 sequences, 25% to 35% appearing once. The source material was blood. Every receptor here comes from a woman at least 80 years old in good health.

This clonotype was counted ten times or more. The chain joins TRBV9 to TRBJ2-5, with D hard to call. The CDR3 consists of 14 residues. Germline V CDR1 and CDR2: SGDLS, YYNGEE. Trimming pared 0 bases from V and 0 bases from J, leaving 6 bases between. The CDR3 reads CASSVAGNQETQYF. The CDR3 DNA is TGTGCCAGCAGCGTAGCTGGCAACCAAGAGACCCAGTACTTC.

This clonotype was seen a single time. The chain links TRBV20-1 to TRBJ2-1, with 11 bases aligning to TRBD2. The CDR3 loop spans 18 amino acids. The V and J ends lost 5 bases and 0 bases, in that order; junction bases with no gene match: 12. Per the germline V gene, CDR1 is DFQATT and CDR2 is SNEGSKA (reference sequence). CDR3 in amino acids: CSAPTSGMMWSSYNEQFF. CDR3 nucleotides: TGCAGTGCTCCGACTAGCGGGATGATGTGGAGCTCCTACAATGAGCAGTTCTTC.

This clonotype appeared many times. V and J are TRBV7-2 and TRBJ2-3; TRBD2 agrees at 7 bases. CDR1 and CDR2 from the germline V gene are SGHTA and FQGNSA. V dropped 2 bases and J dropped 1; count of bases not matched to a gene: 3. The CDR3 spans 15 residues. CDR3 protein: CASSLIRGGTDTQYF. The CDR3 nucleotides read TGTGCCAGCAGCTTAATTCGGGGGGGCACAGATACGCAGTATTTT.

The V gene is TRBV7-2, the J gene TRBJ2-7; 10 bases align to TRBD2. The length of the CDR3 is 17 residues. J was trimmed by 4 bases and V by 0 bases; bases with no gene match: 9. From germline, CDR1 is SGHTA and CDR2 FQGNSA. CDR3 nucleotides: TGTGCCAGCAGCTTAGCGGTTGTGCTAGCGGGAGTGTACGAGCAGTACTTC. Translation gives CASSLAVVLAGVYEQYF.

V is TRBV6-2 or TRBV6-3 and J is TRBJ1-5; possibly TRBD1 for D (6 bases). CDR1 is MNHEY and CDR2 is SVGEGT in the germline V gene. The CDR3 totals 16 residues. V was cut by 0 bases and J by 6 bases, with 15 bases left in between. In DNA, the CDR3 is TGTGCCAGCAGTTACTCGAGATGGGGGGCAGGTCAGCCCCAGCATTTT. Protein product: CASSYSRWGAGQPQHF.

Comment on this clonotype: Given a much more abundant clone one base away, this may be a read error. The chain couples TRBV29-1 to TRBJ1-1, with 7 bases aligning to TRBD1. CDR3 size: 14 residues. Germline V lookup: CDR1 SQVTM, CDR2 ANQGSEA. Losses at the gene ends were 5 bases for V and 3 bases for J; bases not matched to a gene: 9. This CDR3 reads CSVPTGKADTEAFF. The CDR3 DNA reads TGCAGCGTTCCGACAGGGAAGGCGGACACTGAAGCTTTCTTT.

The sample holds a few counts of this clonotype. The J gene is TRBJ1-2, the V gene TRBV20-1; 7 bases match TRBD1. Germline assignment: CDR1 DFQATT and CDR2 SNEGSKA (reference sequence). V was clipped by 5 bases and J by 8 bases; unmatched bases: 14. The CDR3 totals 14 residues. The CDR3 protein is CSAPQGQGVGGYTF. The CDR3 DNA is TGCAGTGCTCCACAGGGGCAGGGAGTGGGGGGCTACACCTTC.

This clonotype was seen a handful of times. This chain links TRBV28 with TRBJ1-5, with TRBD1 as a possible D gene (5 bases). In germline, CDR1 is MDHEN, CDR2 SYDVKM. This CDR3 contains 15 residues. Trimming shortened V by 6 bases and J by 0 bases, and 12 bases separated the two germline ends. The CDR3 protein is CASRPRGNSNQPQHF. In nucleotides, the CDR3 is TGTGCCAGCAGGCCTCGGGGGAATAGCAATCAGCCCCAGCATTTT.

This clonotype showed up many times. The rearrangement uses TRBV12-3 or TRBV12-4 and TRBJ1-2; D is unresolved. The V and J ends lost 3 bases and 3 bases respectively, with 11 bases between them. The CDR3 totals 14 residues. CDR3 nucleotides: TGTGCCAGCAGTTTGCCCGGAGACTACTATGGCTACACCTTC. This encodes CASSLPGDYYGYTF.

The chain uses TRBV4-3 and TRBJ2-3; D perhaps matches TRBD1 (5 bases). Germline assignment: CDR1 LGHNA and CDR2 YSLEER. V was cut by 2 bases and J by 3 bases, with 12 bases left in between. This CDR3 has 15 residues. For the CDR3, the DNA is TGCGCCAGCAGCCAAACTGGGGCCAGTACAGATACGCAGTATTTT. This gives the protein CASSQTGASTDTQYF.

This clonotype was seen a handful of times. The V call is TRBV7-2, the J call TRBJ2-1, with 8 bases aligning to TRBD2. Germline CDR1 SGHTA, CDR2 FQGNSA. Trimming took 4 bases from V and 4 from J; bases not matched to a gene: 12. The CDR3 runs 17 residues. The DNA for the CDR3 is TGTGCCAGCAGCTACTCCCCCCCGGGAGGGGTATACAATGAGCAGTTCTTC. Its protein product is CASSYSPPGGVYNEQFF.

This clonotype has at least ten counts. The chain combines TRBV20-1 with TRBJ1-2; TRBD1 matches at 9 bases. With 4 bases clipped from V and 6 bases from J, the junction kept 9 bases outside the gene matches. The CDR3 is made up of 14 amino acids. CDR1 and CDR2 (germline): DFQATT, SNEGSKA (reference sequence). This CDR3 is CSATTGTGLDGYTF. CDR3 nucleotides: TGCAGTGCTACCACCGGGACAGGGCTGGATGGCTACACCTTC.

The chain recombines TRBV6-1 with TRBJ2-1; unclear D gene. Trimming shortened V by 11 bases and J by 6 bases, and 14 bases separated the two germline ends. The germline CDR1 and CDR2 sequences are MNHNS and SASEGT. This CDR3 contains 12 residues. This CDR3 is CALLGWSNEQFF. For the CDR3, the DNA is TGTGCCCTCCTAGGGTGGAGCAATGAGCAGTTCTTC.

This clonotype has a count of ten or more. The junction departs from the called germline gene at one end, perhaps through a read error. The rearrangement links TRBV5-1 to TRBJ2-7; possible D gene TRBD2, 5 bases. The CDR3 runs to 14 residues. Germline assignment: CDR1 SGHRS and CDR2 YFSETQ. In DNA, the CDR3 is TGTGCCAGCAGTTTAGTTTCGGGATCCTACGAGCAGTACTTC. It is translated as CASSLVSGSYEQYF.

This clonotype has ten or more counts. The CDR3 sequence: CASTKGRGGLETQYF. The DNA of the CDR3 is TGTGCCAGCACCAAGGGGCGGGGGGGCCTTGAGACCCAGTACTTC. The V gene is TRBV6-2 or TRBV6-3, the J gene TRBJ2-5, with TRBD2 matching 9 bases. The CDR3 runs 15 residues. J was trimmed by 5 bases and V by 7 bases; bases with no gene match: 11. From germline, CDR1 is MNHEY and CDR2 SVGEGT.

The V and J genes are TRBV6-1 and TRBJ1-1; no clear D. V lost 4 bases and J 2 bases, leaving 11 bases between the germline ends. The CDR3 is 14 residues long. Germline assignment: CDR1 MNHNS and CDR2 SASEGT. The CDR3 region is CASSAEWGNTEAFF. CDR3 coding DNA: TGTGCCAGCAGTGCCGAATGGGGTAACACTGAAGCTTTCTTT.

The chain carries TRBV20-1 and TRBJ1-2, with 7 bases aligning to TRBD1. The trim removed 1 base at V and 5 bases at J, leaving 7 bases unmatched. Germline V gene lookup returns CDR1 DFQATT and CDR2 SNEGSKA (reference sequence). The CDR3 is made up of 14 amino acids. DNA for the CDR3: TGCAGTGCTAGAGCTACAGGGGTAGATTATGGCTACACCTTC. It codes for CSARATGVDYGYTF.

This clonotype was seen only a few times. J is TRBJ1-2 and V is TRBV19; maybe TRBD1 (6 bases). V was shortened by 7 bases and J by 4 bases, with 13 bases between the two germline ends. In germline, CDR1 is LNHDA, CDR2 SQIVND (reference sequence). CDR3 size: 13 residues. As DNA, the CDR3 is TGTGCCAGTAACCCAACAGGGATCTATGGCTACACCTTC. This sequence encodes CASNPTGIYGYTF.

This clonotype was recorded many times. V gene TRBV7-6 combines with J gene TRBJ2-1; no clear D gene. CDR3 length equals 14 residues. V lost 2 bases, J lost 8 bases, and 13 bases lay in between. Germline V CDR1 and CDR2: SGHVS, FNYEAQ. The CDR3 spells CASSLRYRGDEQFF. CDR3 bases: TGTGCCAGCAGCTTACGGTACCGAGGCGATGAGCAGTTCTTC. Drawing the rest from reference TRBV7-6 and TRBJ2-1, the complete variable domain is GAGVSQSPRYKVTKRGQDVALRCDPISGHVSLYWYRQALGQGPEFLTYFNYEAQQDKSGLPNDRFSAERPEGSISTLTIQRTEQRDSAMYRCASSLRYRGDEQFFGPGTRLTVL.

This chain links TRBV7-9 with TRBJ2-6; perhaps TRBD2 as D (6 bases). Germline CDR1 is SEHNR and CDR2 is FQNEAQ (reference sequence). The CDR3 contains 15 residues. Trimming removed 3 bases at V and 3 bases at J, with 9 bases between. The CDR3 loop reads CASSFSGVGANVLTF. CDR3 nucleotide sequence: TGTGCCAGCAGCTTTTCGGGGGTTGGGGCCAACGTCCTGACTTTC.

This clonotype was counted ten times or more. The chain recombines TRBV7-9 with TRBJ2-5; 11 nucleotides align to TRBD1. The CDR3 is 15 residues long. V shed 6 bases and J 1 base; nucleotides not matched to a gene: 4. Germline V lookup: CDR1 SEHNR, CDR2 FQNEAQ (reference sequence). CDR3 nucleotide sequence: TGTGCCAGCAGAGGGACAGGGGGAGTCCAAGAGACCCAGTACTTC. This sequence encodes CASRGTGGVQETQYF.

This clonotype was seen repeatedly, ten times or more. V usage is TRBV15 and J usage is TRBJ2-4; the D is unclear. The germline V gene encodes CDR1 LNHNV and CDR2 YYDKDF (reference sequence). The CDR3 loop spans 17 amino acids. Trimming removed 0 bases from V and 1 base from J, with 13 bases in between. CDR3 amino acids: CATSRETQAQAKNIQYF. The CDR3 coding sequence is TGTGCCACCAGCAGAGAGACTCAGGCTCAGGCCAAAAACATTCAGTACTTC.

This clonotype was seen repeatedly, ten times or more. The gene calls are TRBV6-2 or TRBV6-3 and TRBJ2-7, with D perhaps matching TRBD2 (6 bases). Deletions cut 2 bases from V and 5 bases from J, with 19 bases between. The CDR3 consists of 16 residues. The germline V gene has CDR1 MNHEY and CDR2 SVGEGT. The CDR3 loop is CASSYGHQWRAHEQYF. The CDR3 nucleotides are TGTGCCAGCAGTTACGGGCACCAATGGAGGGCCCACGAGCAGTACTTC.